A selection of T cell receptor beta chains follows, all from one sample in a study of shared clonotypes between healthy human individuals. TCRdb keeps only in-frame clones here, not all; method: immunoSEQ multiplex PCR. This sample has about 480,000 clones, with nearly 80% found just once. The material sequenced was PBMCs. These receptors all come from a woman aged 40 to 55 in good health. Some clones in this sample may be carry-over from other donors' samples. CDR3s include the opening cysteine and the closing phenylalanine or tryptophan. The D gene is left open where the match is weak. Only some rows state a clone size, as once, few, many or a class for expanded clones.

size: NA
D: NA
J: TRBJ2-7
V: TRBV6-1
DNA: TGTGCCAGCAGTGAAGTAGACAGAGCCTACGAGCAGTACTTC
CDR3: CASSEVDRAYEQYF

size: NA
D: TRBD1
J: TRBJ2-7
V: TRBV6-6
DNA: TGTGCCAGCAGTTACTCCCAGGGGGACGGGGACGAGCAGTACTTC
CDR3: CASSYSQGDGDEQYF

size: NA
D: NA
J: TRBJ1-6
V: TRBV4-3
DNA: TGCGCCAGCAGCCCACAGGGAAGCTCCTATAATTCACCCCTCCACTTT
CDR3: CASSPQGSSYNSPLHF

size: NA
D: NA
J: TRBJ2-1
V: TRBV15
DNA: TGTGCCACCAGCAGAGATCCCGGACCGGGACGTGGGGATGAGCAGTTCTTC
CDR3: CATSRDPGPGRGDEQFF

size: NA
D: NA
J: TRBJ1-3
V: TRBV29-1
DNA: TGCAGCGTTGAAGTGGCCGACACCATATATTTT
CDR3: CSVEVADTIYF

size: NA
D: NA
J: TRBJ1-1
V: TRBV7-6
DNA: TGTGCCAGCAGCCCGGTAGGGGGAACTGAAGCTTTCTTT
CDR3: CASSPVGGTEAFF

size: few
D: NA
J: TRBJ1-2
V: TRBV7-2
DNA: TGTGCCAGCAGCCTACGGGACGCACTGGGCTATGGCTACACCTTC
CDR3: CASSLRDALGYGYTF

size: once
D: NA
J: TRBJ2-7
V: TRBV28
DNA: TGTGCCAGCAGTGACCTGCGGGGGAGGGGGTTCTACGAGCAGTACTTC
CDR3: CASSDLRGRGFYEQYF

size: NA
D: NA
J: TRBJ2-5
V: TRBV2
DNA: TGTGCCAGCAGTGAATTCAGGGGAGGAGAGACCCAGTACTTC
CDR3: CASSEFRGGETQYF

size: NA
D: NA
J: TRBJ1-1
V: TRBV7-7
DNA: TGTGCCAGCAGCTTAGAAAGGAACACTGAAGCTTTCTTT
CDR3: CASSLERNTEAFF

size: NA
D: TRBD2
J: TRBJ2-7
V: TRBV18
DNA: TGTGCCAGCTCACCATTCCTAGCGGGCGGCTCCTACGAGCAGTACTTC
CDR3: CASSPFLAGGSYEQYF

size: NA
D: TRBD1
J: TRBJ2-2
V: TRBV5-6
DNA: TGTGCCAGCAGCACTACAGGGGGCGCTTACACCGGGGAGCTGTTTTTT
CDR3: CASSTTGGAYTGELFF

size: NA
D: NA
J: TRBJ2-5
V: TRBV29-1
DNA: TGCAGCGTTGCCGGGGAGACCCAGTACTTC
CDR3: CSVAGETQYF

size: NA
D: NA
J: TRBJ2-7
V: TRBV5-1
DNA: TGCGCCAGCAGGGAGGACAGCTACGAGCAGTACTTC
CDR3: CASREDSYEQYF

size: NA
D: NA
J: TRBJ1-4
V: TRBV5-5
DNA: TGTGCCAGCAGCCCCGTAGGGCTTGGAGCAGGGGCCGGGGAAAAACTGTTTTTT
CDR3: CASSPVGLGAGAGEKLFF

size: NA
D: NA
J: TRBJ1-2
V: TRBV7-3
DNA: TGTGCCAGCAGCCCCGACAAAAACTATGGCTACACCTTC
CDR3: CASSPDKNYGYTF

size: NA
D: NA
J: TRBJ2-7
V: TRBV6-4
DNA: TGTGCCAGCAGTGACCGGGCTGGAAGCTCCTACGAGCAGTACTTC
CDR3: CASSDRAGSSYEQYF

size: NA
D: NA
J: TRBJ2-1
V: TRBV5-3
DNA: TGTGCCAGAAGCTTGGGGGACGCAACTTCAAATGAGCAGTTCTTC
CDR3: CARSLGDATSNEQFF

size: NA
D: NA
J: TRBJ1-5
V: TRBV19
DNA: TGTGCCAGTAGCTTACAGGGAGGTAGTCAGCCCCAGCATTTT
CDR3: CASSLQGGSQPQHF

size: few
D: NA
J: TRBJ1-3
V: TRBV28
DNA: TGTGCCAGCAGATCTAGACAGATGGGAAACACCATATATTTT
CDR3: CASRSRQMGNTIYF

size: many
D: NA
J: TRBJ2-7
V: TRBV4-3
DNA: TGCGCCAGCAGCCGCCTACGTGGGCAGGGGTCCTACGAGCAGTACTTC
CDR3: CASSRLRGQGSYEQYF

size: NA
D: NA
J: TRBJ2-3
V: TRBV2
DNA: TGTGCCAGCAGTGAGTACGGCACAGATACGCAGTATTTT
CDR3: CASSEYGTDTQYF

size: NA
D: NA
J: TRBJ2-7
V: TRBV18
DNA: TGTGCCAGCTCACCAGCACAGGGGGGGACCTACGAGCAGTACTTC
CDR3: CASSPAQGGTYEQYF

size: NA
D: NA
J: TRBJ2-3
V: TRBV27
DNA: TGTGCCAGCAGTTCCCCCAGCAGACGCACAGATACGCAGTATTTT
CDR3: CASSSPSRRTDTQYF

size: NA
D: TRBD2
J: TRBJ2-1
V: TRBV27
DNA: TGTGCCAGCAGTTTGTTCGCGGGAGGGGCCTACAATGAGCAGTTCTTC
CDR3: CASSLFAGGAYNEQFF

size: NA
D: NA
J: TRBJ1-4
V: TRBV2
DNA: TGTGCCAGCAGCAAAAACGGCCCACACGCCGCGGCTGAAAAACTGTTTTTT
CDR3: CASSKNGPHAAAEKLFF

size: few
D: NA
J: TRBJ1-2
V: TRBV5-1
DNA: TGCGCCAGCAGCTTGTCTGGACAGCCAGATAACTATGGCTACACCTTC
CDR3: CASSLSGQPDNYGYTF

size: NA
D: TRBD2
J: TRBJ2-5
V: TRBV4-1
DNA: TGCGCCAGCAGCCCAGACCTGGCACTAGCGGGGGAAGAGACCCAGTACTTC
CDR3: CASSPDLALAGEETQYF

size: NA
D: TRBD2
J: TRBJ2-3
V: TRBV4-3
DNA: TGCGCCAGCAGCCAAGGGGGTGGGACTAGCGGGAGGGCCGGGGCTACGCAGTATTTT
CDR3: CASSQGGGTSGRAGATQYF

size: NA
D: NA
J: TRBJ2-3
V: TRBV2
DNA: TGTGCCAGCAGTGAAGTCCAGCGAAACACAGATACGCAGTATTTT
CDR3: CASSEVQRNTDTQYF

size: few
D: TRBD2
J: TRBJ2-7
V: TRBV19
DNA: TGTGCCAGTAGTCCCTCGACTAGCGGGAGTTTCGAGCAGTACTTC
CDR3: CASSPSTSGSFEQYF

size: NA
D: NA
J: TRBJ2-5
V: TRBV9
DNA: TGTGCCAGCAGCGTAGGGCCCAGGGCCGCGGAGACCCAGTACTTC
CDR3: CASSVGPRAAETQYF

size: NA
D: TRBD2
J: TRBJ2-1
V: TRBV29-1
DNA: TGCAGCGTATCTCCTAGCGGACAATACAATGAGCAGTTCTTC
CDR3: CSVSPSGQYNEQFF

size: NA
D: TRBD2
J: TRBJ2-3
V: TRBV10-1
DNA: TGCGCCAGCAGCCCTGGGCTAGCGGGAGTGGGGGATACGCAGTATTTT
CDR3: CASSPGLAGVGDTQYF

size: NA
D: TRBD1
J: TRBJ2-7
V: TRBV7-6
DNA: TGTGCCAGCAGCTCCCACAGGGGAACCTACGAGCAGTACTTC
CDR3: CASSSHRGTYEQYF

size: NA
D: NA
J: TRBJ2-5
V: TRBV11-2
DNA: TGTGCCAGCAGCTCAACAGGGACAAACCAAGAGACCCAGTACTTC
CDR3: CASSSTGTNQETQYF

size: NA
D: TRBD2
J: TRBJ2-1
V: TRBV7-3
DNA: TGTGCCAGCAGCCTAACTAGCGGGAGCTCCAATGAGCAGTTCTTC
CDR3: CASSLTSGSSNEQFF

size: NA
D: NA
J: TRBJ1-2
V: TRBV5-1
DNA: TGCGCCAGCAGCTTAGGGACGGATTCCTATGGCTACACCTTC
CDR3: CASSLGTDSYGYTF

size: NA
D: NA
J: TRBJ2-1
V: TRBV18
DNA: TGTGCCAGCTCACCAATCCACACTTACAATGAGCAGTTCTTC
CDR3: CASSPIHTYNEQFF

size: NA
D: NA
J: TRBJ2-1
V: TRBV7-3
DNA: TGTGCCAGCAGCTTAAGTTTTAAGGGTGAGCAGTTCTTC
CDR3: CASSLSFKGEQFF

size: few
D: TRBD2
J: TRBJ2-1
V: TRBV7-9
DNA: TGTGCCAGCAGCTTGGTTACGGGAGGACCCAATGAGCAGTTCTTC
CDR3: CASSLVTGGPNEQFF

size: NA
D: NA
J: TRBJ2-3
V: TRBV6-6
DNA: TGTGCCAGCAGGCGTCGGGCTAGCGGCACAGATACGCAGTATTTT
CDR3: CASRRRASGTDTQYF

size: NA
D: NA
J: TRBJ2-2
V: TRBV7-9
DNA: TGTGCCAGCAGCCCCCGCAGGGTCGGCACCGGGGAGCTGTTTTTT
CDR3: CASSPRRVGTGELFF

size: NA
D: NA
J: TRBJ2-3
V: TRBV18
DNA: TGTGCCAGCCAAAAACAAAAACAGTCGACCAGCACAGATACGCAGTATTTT
CDR3: CASQKQKQSTSTDTQYF

size: NA
D: NA
J: TRBJ1-5
V: TRBV5-1
DNA: TGCGCCAGCAGCTTGGGGGGGATATTCGGTCAGCCCCAGCATTTT
CDR3: CASSLGGIFGQPQHF

size: NA
D: NA
J: TRBJ2-1
V: TRBV5-8
DNA: TGTGCCAGCAGCTTTCACGGGGACAATGAGCAGTTCTTC
CDR3: CASSFHGDNEQFF

size: NA
D: NA
J: TRBJ2-1
V: TRBV5-6
DNA: TGTGCCAGCAGCATAGACAGCCGCTCCTACAATGAGCAGTTCTTC
CDR3: CASSIDSRSYNEQFF

size: many
D: NA
J: TRBJ1-6
V: TRBV27
DNA: TGTGCCAGCAGTTGGAGAGGTGACAATTCACCCCTCCACTTT
CDR3: CASSWRGDNSPLHF

size: NA
D: NA
J: TRBJ2-7
V: TRBV7-9
DNA: TGTGCCAGCAGCTTAGGGGTAGGGGCCACCGAGCAGTACTTC
CDR3: CASSLGVGATEQYF

size: NA
D: NA
J: TRBJ1-6
V: TRBV25-1
DNA: TGTGCCAGCAGTGAATCCGTACAAAATTCACCCCTCCACTTT
CDR3: CASSESVQNSPLHF

size: NA
D: NA
J: TRBJ2-3
V: TRBV6-5
DNA: TGTGCCAGCAGTTGGGAGGAGCCGCGAGACACAGATACGCAGTATTTT
CDR3: CASSWEEPRDTDTQYF

size: NA
D: NA
J: TRBJ2-3
V: TRBV6-1
DNA: TGTGCCAGCAGTGATACGGGCCCAGATACGCAGTATTTT
CDR3: CASSDTGPDTQYF

size: NA
D: NA
J: TRBJ2-7
V: TRBV23-1
DNA: TGCGCCAGCATCTCAGGGGGAGGCAGTGGGTACTTC
CDR3: CASISGGGSGYF

size: NA
D: TRBD1
J: TRBJ2-7
V: TRBV11-1
DNA: TGTGCCAGCAGCCCGTCAACAGGGGGCGCGAATTCCGAGCAGTACTTC
CDR3: CASSPSTGGANSEQYF

size: NA
D: NA
J: TRBJ2-5
V: TRBV6-5
DNA: TGTGCCAGCAGGGACTGGGGAGCTGGGGGAGAGACCCAGTACTTC
CDR3: CASRDWGAGGETQYF

size: once
D: TRBD2
J: TRBJ2-5
V: TRBV7-2
DNA: TGTGCCAGTGCCGGTGCTTCAGCGGGACAAGAGACCCAGTACTTC
CDR3: CASAGASAGQETQYF